The 2 T cell receptor beta chains in this list originate from one sample, sequenced in a study of blood T cell repertoires in COVID-19. Measured with immunoSEQ multiplex PCR; TCRdb has only the in-frame clones, and not every one. The top ten hold over 9.5% of the sample, which has 75,000 or so clones, around 80% seen once. What was sequenced was peripheral blood. The receptors stem from a man in his fifties or sixties with acute or convalescent COVID-19.

The chain couples TRBV28 to TRBJ2-7; possibly TRBD2 for D (6 bases). Germline V gene sequence: CDR1 MDHEN, CDR2 SYDVKM. The CDR3 totals 15 residues. The V gene lost 6 bases and the J gene lost 4 bases, with 19 bases spanning the gap. The CDR3 DNA follows: TGTGCCAGCAGCAAACCGGGACTGGCGTTGTACGAGCAGTACTTC. Its translation is CASSKPGLALYEQYF.

This clone has a handful of counts. The V call is TRBV20-1, the J call TRBJ1-5; 8 bases line up with TRBD1. V was pared by 3 bases and J by 5 bases, with 9 bases of the junction left unmatched. The CDR3 extends over 15 amino acids. Germline V gives CDR1 DFQATT, CDR2 SNEGSKA (reference sequence). The CDR3 spells CSASSRTGWDQPQHF. In nucleotides, the CDR3 is TGCAGTGCTAGTTCCCGGACAGGGTGGGATCAGCCCCAGCATTTT.